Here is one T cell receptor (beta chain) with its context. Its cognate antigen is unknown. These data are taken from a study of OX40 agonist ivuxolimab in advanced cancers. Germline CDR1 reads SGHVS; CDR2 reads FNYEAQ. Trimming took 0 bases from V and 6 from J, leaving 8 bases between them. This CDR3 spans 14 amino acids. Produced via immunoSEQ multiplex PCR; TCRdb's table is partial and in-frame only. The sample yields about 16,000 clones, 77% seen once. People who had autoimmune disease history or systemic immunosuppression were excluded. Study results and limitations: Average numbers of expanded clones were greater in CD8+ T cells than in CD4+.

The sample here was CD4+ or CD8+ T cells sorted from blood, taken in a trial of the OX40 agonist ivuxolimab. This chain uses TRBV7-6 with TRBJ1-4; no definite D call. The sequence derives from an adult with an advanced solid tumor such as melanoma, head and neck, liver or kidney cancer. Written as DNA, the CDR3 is TGTGCCAGCAGCTTAGCAGGGCTGGATGAAAAACTGTTTTTT. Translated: CASSLAGLDEKLFF.